This TCR beta chain was retrieved from a study of beta chain features in type 1 diabetes (dated by TCRdb to between 2017 and 2018). As for the study more broadly: No differences in mean age, gender distribution, total cell number or subset yield were found between patients and healthy donors. In the study, recently diagnosed type 1 diabetes patients and matched healthy donors were compared on the TCRB repertoires of their sorted circulating CD4+ T cell subsets. Naive and central memory subsets were obtained from all 28 donors, but regulatory and stem cell-like memory subsets were isolated from only 8 patients and about eight healthy donors. A total of 85 million to 140 million sorted cells were examined across all samples, and the number of cells per subset was strongly correlated with RNA yield.

Each donor gave one peripheral blood draw, averaging about 100 mL, which was collected into heparinised tubes. Naive, central memory, regulatory and stem cell-like memory CD4+ T cells were sorted on a BD FACSAria II using a panel including CD45RO, CCR7, CD25, CD127, CD95 and CD27. Every sorted population had a purity above 95%. PBMCs were separated immediately by Lymphoprep density gradient centrifugation and were stained directly, without being cultured. So that batch effects would be minimized, each experiment stained and sorted samples in pairs, pairing one healthy donor with one patient. This clone showed up just a few times. The specificity of this receptor is unknown. The input lacks base qualities; no much larger clone sits a single base away. Beyond this particular receptor, the publication reports: Because cDNA rather than genomic DNA was sequenced, highly expressing activated cells could have been over-represented, although no difference in activation and CD3 levels was found between groups. Fewer insertions and more nucleotide deletions at VDJ recombination sites were observed in patients with type 1 diabetes, implying thymic rearrangement abnormalities. HLA sub-analyses involved small numbers of individuals, so any influence of HLA type on TCRB rearrangement remained unresolved. The naive, central memory and regulatory TCRB repertoires appeared to resemble one another more closely among patients than among healthy donors. PCR may preferentially amplify shorter templates, but because patient and control samples were amplified and corrected together, any resulting skew would affect both groups equally. Type 1 diabetes patients showed a moderate but significant shortening of TCRB CDR3 length in all four CD4+ subsets.

The entire isolated RNA was reverse transcribed using the High Capacity cDNA Reverse Transcription Kit, and thus expressed TCRB transcripts were sequenced. Naive, central memory and regulatory T cell samples underwent deep immunoSEQ sequencing, averaging around 3.9 million total reads per sample. Sorted cells were lysed in RLT buffer and RNA was extracted with DNase-treated RNeasy Micro or Mini kits, depending on cell number. To prevent cross-contamination, each cell subset was processed individually, whereas patient and healthy donor samples were processed jointly. The immunoSEQ multiplex PCR was used to amplify TCRB sequences from cDNA, generating 87-bp fragments that spanned the CDR3 region. The amplicons were sequenced using the Illumina HiSeq platform. The authors processed their data as follows. PCR bias was computationally corrected using synthetic template baselines, reads within Hamming distance 2 were collapsed, and singletons that could not be merged were discarded. By aligning reads against IMGT, V, D and J genes, CDR3 length, and insertions or deletions at six rearrangement sites were assigned. Clonotype counts were normalized to sorted cell number within each subset before computing true diversity and Gini coefficients with the tcR R package. The overlap coefficient, calculated on TCRB nucleotide sequences, was used to quantify repertoire sharing. As a proxy for the pre-selection repertoire, out-of-frame TCRB sequences from naive cells were analyzed. Not all clones reach the TCRdb copy of this immuneACCESS table, which keeps in-frame sequences only. Checked studies attribute under half of the gap to unresolved V genes and leave the rest unexplained. For V, J and clone size, that table is used; D and trimming come from the DNA. This sample comprises roughly 330,000 clones, 11% of them detected only once. Roughly 0.016% of the sample rests with the top ten.

The sequenced sample was naive CD4+ T cells from blood. The meaning of the sample's cell subset or site label: true naive CD4+ T cells. The sequence came from a woman aged 25 to 39 in good health.

The encoded CDR3 is CASSQGTGDYEQYF. The DNA is as follows: TGTGCCAGCAGCCAAGGGACAGGGGACTACGAGCAGTACTTC. The chain links TRBV6-1 with TRBJ2-7; 10 central bases correspond to TRBD1. The CDR3 runs 14 amino acids, cysteine and phenylalanine included. The entry retains the CDR3 DNA only, 42 bases that are in frame from base 1. Trimming takes 6 bases off V and 3 bases off J; junction bases not matched to a gene: 5. From the germline V gene, CDR1 is MNHNS and CDR2 is SASEGT.